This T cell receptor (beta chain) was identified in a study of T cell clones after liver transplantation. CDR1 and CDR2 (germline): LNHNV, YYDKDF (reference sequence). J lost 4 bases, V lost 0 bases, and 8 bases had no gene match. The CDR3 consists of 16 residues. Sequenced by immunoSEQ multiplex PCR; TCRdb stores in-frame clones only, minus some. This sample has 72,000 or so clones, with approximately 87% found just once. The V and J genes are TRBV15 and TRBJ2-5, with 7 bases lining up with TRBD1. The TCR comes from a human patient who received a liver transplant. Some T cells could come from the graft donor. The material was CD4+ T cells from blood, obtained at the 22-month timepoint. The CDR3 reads CATSRDLGGRGETQYF. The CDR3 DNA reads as TGTGCCACCAGCAGAGATCTAGGGGGCCGGGGAGAGACCCAGTACTTC.